The 29 T cell receptor beta chains given below trace back to one sample, sequenced in a study of blood T cell repertoires in COVID-19. Sequenced by immunoSEQ multiplex PCR; TCRdb stores in-frame clones only, minus some. The data contain under 150,000 clones, about 92% of them singletons. Specimen: peripheral blood. These receptor sequences come from a man aged 55 to 69 with COVID-19, enrolled during active disease.

The chain recombines TRBV11-2 with TRBJ2-1, with TRBD2 matching 10 bases. Trimming removed 5 bases from V and 6 bases from J; junction bases left unmatched: 4. The length of the CDR3 is 14 residues. CDR1 and CDR2 from the germline V gene are SGHAT and FQNNGV. CDR3 region: CASSPGLAVNEQFF. The CDR3, as DNA: TGTGCCAGCAGCCCAGGACTAGCGGTCAATGAGCAGTTCTTC.

The chain is built from TRBV18 and TRBJ2-2; 7 bases are a match to TRBD1. CDR3 length: 12 amino acids. Germline CDR1 KGHSH, CDR2 LQKENI. V shed 5 bases and J 8 bases; nucleotides not matched to a gene: 2. The CDR3 bases are TGTGCCAGCTCAGAGGGGGCTGGGGAGCTGTTTTTT. The encoded protein is CASSEGAGELFF.

The rearrangement links TRBV10-3 to TRBJ1-2; D not certain. The ends were cut back, 2 bases at V and 1 base at J, with 5 bases in the middle. Germline CDR1 is ENHRY and CDR2 is SYGVKD. The CDR3 spans 13 residues. CDR3 sequence reads: CAISEQVNYGYTF. The DNA of the CDR3 is TGTGCCATCAGTGAGCAGGTTAACTATGGCTACACCTTC.

The rearrangement links TRBV28 to TRBJ1-2, with D maybe TRBD1 (5 bases). Germline V gives CDR1 MDHEN, CDR2 SYDVKM. V was cut by 10 bases and J by 0 bases, with 18 bases left in between. This CDR3 comprises 15 residues. The CDR3 DNA reads TGTGCCATCGCCTCGGACCGACAGACTAACTATGGCTACACCTTC. It yields the protein CAIASDRQTNYGYTF.

This CDR3 is CASRSRPGEDTGELFF. CDR3 DNA sequence: TGCGCCAGCAGGAGCCGCCCGGGGGAAGACACCGGGGAGCTGTTTTTT. The gene calls are TRBV5-1 and TRBJ2-2; D may be TRBD2 (6 bases). Germline CDR1 is SGHRS and CDR2 is YFSETQ. This CDR3 contains 16 residues. V dropped 5 bases and J dropped 3 bases, with 17 bases sitting between them.

This clone has a single count. For the CDR3, the DNA is TGCAGTGCTAGTACAGCCTATGGCTACACCTTC. It codes for CSASTAYGYTF. The V gene is TRBV20-1, the J gene TRBJ1-2; no definite D call. The CDR3 has 11 amino acids. V gave up 3 bases and J gave up 4 bases, with 6 bases separating them. Germline-derived CDR1 and CDR2 are DFQATT and SNEGSKA (reference sequence).

The chain carries TRBV10-2 and TRBJ2-1; 9 bases align to TRBD2. The V segment lost 3 bases and the J segment 10 bases; nucleotides outside the gene matches: 7. Per the germline V gene, CDR1 is WSHSY and CDR2 is SAAADI. This CDR3 region has 14 residues. In DNA, the CDR3 is TGCGCCAGCAGTGACTACCGCGGGAGGGGGGAGCAGTTCTTC. It is translated as CASSDYRGRGEQFF.

This chain links TRBV5-1 with TRBJ2-7; 9 bases align to TRBD2. J lost 4 bases, V lost 0 bases, and 8 bases had no gene match. The CDR3 consists of 16 residues. Germline V CDR1 and CDR2: SGHRS, YFSETQ. Written as DNA, the CDR3 is TGCGCCAGCAGCTTGGCGTTTAGCGGGAGTAATTACGAGCAGTACTTC. The encoded protein is CASSLAFSGSNYEQYF.

V is TRBV11-2 and J is TRBJ2-6; 11 nucleotides align to TRBD1. Germline CDR1 SGHAT, CDR2 FQNNGV. With V trimmed by 1 base and J by 0 bases, 2 bases remained unmatched. The CDR3 covers 18 residues. The CDR3 reads CASSLGTGGLSGANVLTF. The CDR3 bases are TGTGCCAGCAGCTTAGGGACAGGGGGCCTCTCTGGGGCCAACGTCCTGACTTTC.

In nucleotides, the CDR3 is TGTGCCAGCAGCGTAGATGCGGACAGCATCGATGGCTACACCTTC. This gives the protein CASSVDADSIDGYTF. The chain carries TRBV9 and TRBJ1-2, with a tentative D call TRBD1 (6 bases). V lost 0 bases, J lost 6 bases, and 15 bases lay in between. The germline gives CDR1 SGDLS, CDR2 YYNGEE. The CDR3 is 15 amino acids.

Turning to this clone: This same CDR3 is encoded by further DNA sequences in the sample. The V gene is TRBV28, the J gene TRBJ1-2; 8 nucleotides line up with TRBD1. Trimming at V came to 2 bases and at J to 8 bases, leaving 4 bases not matched to a gene. The CDR3 runs to 13 residues. The germline V gene has CDR1 MDHEN and CDR2 SYDVKM. The CDR3: CASSLGQGGGYTF. The CDR3 nucleotides read TGTGCCAGCAGTTTAGGACAGGGTGGAGGCTACACCTTC.

The rearrangement joins TRBV6-6 to TRBJ2-3, with 10 bases fitting TRBD2. Germline assignment: CDR1 MNHNY and CDR2 SVGAGI (reference sequence). With 0 bases clipped from V and 4 bases from J, the junction kept 1 base outside the gene matches. CDR3 length equals 15 residues. The CDR3 nucleotides read TGTGCCAGCAGTTACTCTAGCGGGAGGTCAGATACGCAGTATTTT. It yields the protein CASSYSSGRSDTQYF.

The chain is built from TRBV10-3 and TRBJ2-2, with 7 nucleotides matching TRBD1. Losses at the gene ends were 9 bases for V and 4 bases for J; bases not matched to a gene: 5. Germline loops: CDR1 ENHRY, CDR2 SYGVKD. The CDR3 contains 13 residues. In DNA form, the CDR3 reads TGTGCCATGACACAGGGGCTCACCGGGGAGCTGTTTTTT. It is translated as CAMTQGLTGELFF.

The table lists this clone with a count of one. This chain uses TRBV7-8 with TRBJ2-7; TRBD1 matches 7 bases. The CDR3 extends over 14 amino acids. CDR1 is SGHVS, CDR2 FQNEAQ, per germline. Unmatched junction bases numbered 7, after V lost 6 bases and J lost 2 bases. The CDR3 sequence: CASRREQGPYEQYF. The CDR3, as DNA: TGTGCCAGCAGGCGTGAACAGGGGCCCTACGAGCAGTACTTC.

The CDR3 here is CASSFRDTGELFF. CDR3 in DNA: TGTGCCAGCAGCTTCAGGGACACCGGGGAGCTGTTTTTT. The rearrangement joins TRBV11-3 to TRBJ2-2; D might be TRBD1 (5 bases). The germline CDR1 and CDR2 sequences are SGHNT and YENEEA. The germline V and J ends were trimmed by 3 bases and 3 bases, with 5 bases remaining between them. The CDR3 spans 13 residues.

The chain uses TRBV6-5 and TRBJ2-1; TRBD1 agrees at 9 bases. The germline gives CDR1 MNHEY, CDR2 SVGAGI. J gave up 7 bases and V 3 bases, and 7 bases lay outside the gene matches. CDR3 length: 15 amino acids. The CDR3, as DNA: TGTGCCAGCAGTTATTCCGGGACAGGGCGGAATGAGCAGTTCTTC. Residues: CASSYSGTGRNEQFF.

The chain has TRBV30 and TRBJ1-3; D is uncertain. Trimming cost V 4 bases and J 3 bases, with 10 bases left between them. Germline-derived CDR1 and CDR2 are GTSNPN and SVGIG (reference sequence). The CDR3 is 13 residues long. CDR3 loop: CAWTGEVGNTIYF. In DNA form, the CDR3 reads TGTGCCTGGACTGGGGAGGTTGGAAACACCATATATTTT.

The chain has TRBV5-1 and TRBJ1-5, with a tentative D call TRBD1 (5 bases). V gave up 1 base and J gave up 6 bases, with 14 bases separating them. The CDR3 sequence is 15 residues long. Per the germline V gene, CDR1 is SGHRS and CDR2 is YFSETQ. In DNA, the CDR3 is TGCGCCAGCAGCTTGACGGCAGGGAACGGTCAGCCCCAGCATTTT. Residues: CASSLTAGNGQPQHF. The whole variable domain, remainder taken from reference TRBV5-1 and TRBJ1-5, is KAGVTQTPRYLIKTRGQQVTLSCSPISGHRSVSWYQQTPGQGLQFLFEYFSETQRNKGNFPGRFSGRQFSNSRSEMNVSTLELGDSALYLCASSLTAGNGQPQHFGDGTRLSIL.

This chain uses TRBV11-2 with TRBJ2-3; D is undetermined. In germline, CDR1 is SGHAT, CDR2 FQNNGV. CDR3 length: 15 residues. V lost 0 bases, J lost 0 bases, and 7 bases lay in between. The CDR3 DNA reads as TGTGCCAGCAGCTTAGACCTAACTAGCACAGATACGCAGTATTTT. Protein: CASSLDLTSTDTQYF.

This chain connects TRBV7-9 to TRBJ2-3; TRBD2 matches 12 bases. The V gene end was trimmed by 3 bases and the J gene end by 5 bases; junction bases not matched to a gene: 3. Germline V gene lookup returns CDR1 SEHNR and CDR2 FQNEAQ (reference sequence). The CDR3 sequence is 15 residues long. CDR3 sequence: CASSLTSGRQDTQYF. The CDR3 region has the DNA TGTGCCAGCAGCTTGACTAGCGGGAGACAAGATACGCAGTATTTT.

With regard to this clone: The junction departs from germline at one end; a sequencing error may be responsible. This chain uses TRBV5-6 with TRBJ2-1, with TRBD2 as a possible D gene (6 bases). CDR1 is SGHDT, CDR2 YYEEEE, per germline. The CDR3 totals 12 residues. As DNA, the CDR3 is TGTGCCAGCAGCTCCCAGGTGGTAGCGGAAGTCTTC. Its protein is CASSSQVVAEVF.

This clone was recorded only once. The chain has TRBV6-2 or TRBV6-3 and TRBJ1-1, with TRBD1 matching 7 bases. V was pared by 0 bases and J by 1 base, with 2 bases of the junction left unmatched. CDR3 length: 15 amino acids. Germline V gene lookup returns CDR1 MNHEY and CDR2 SVGEGT. The CDR3 DNA reads TGTGCCAGCAGTTACTCCGGGACAGAGAACACTGAAGCTTTCTTT. Translating it yields CASSYSGTENTEAFF.

The chain joins TRBV28 to TRBJ2-7, with 7 bases that match TRBD1. V lost 8 bases, J lost 4 bases, and 14 bases stayed unmatched. Germline assignment: CDR1 MDHEN and CDR2 SYDVKM. This CDR3 comprises 15 residues. The chain's CDR3 is CASSLPGTATYEQYF. CDR3 bases: TGTGCCAGCTCCCTCCCCGGGACAGCGACATACGAGCAGTACTTC.

V is TRBV4-3 and J is TRBJ2-2, with TRBD2 matching 9 bases. After removal of 0 bases from V and 3 bases from J, the junction contained 14 bases not matched to a gene. The CDR3 runs to 20 residues. Germline loops: CDR1 LGHNA, CDR2 YSLEER. As DNA, the CDR3 is TGCGCCAGCAGCCAAGATGCCCCTAATAGCGGGAGACTCGACACCGGGGAGCTGTTTTTT. Amino acid sequence: CASSQDAPNSGRLDTGELFF.

The J gene is TRBJ1-4, the V gene TRBV7-2; D is unresolved. Germline V gene sequence: CDR1 SGHTA, CDR2 FQGNSA. There are 14 residues in the CDR3. The V and J ends lost 6 bases and 0 bases respectively, with 8 bases between them. The CDR3 DNA reads TGTGCCAGCAGGAGCCGTGCAACTAATGAAAAACTGTTTTTT. It specifies CASRSRATNEKLFF.

The chain has TRBV4-3 and TRBJ2-7; 8 nucleotides match TRBD2. With 0 bases clipped from V and 3 bases from J, the junction kept 10 bases outside the gene matches. Germline V lookup: CDR1 LGHNA, CDR2 YSLEER. The CDR3 is made up of 17 amino acids. Here the CDR3 reads CASSQDRGGVFFYEQYF. The DNA of the CDR3 is TGCGCCAGCAGCCAAGATCGGGGGGGGGTTTTTTTCTACGAGCAGTACTTC.

CDR3: CASSLAMASGRADTQYF. In nucleotides, the CDR3 is TGCGCCAGCAGCTTGGCCATGGCTAGCGGGAGGGCAGATACGCAGTATTTT. V gene TRBV5-1 combines with J gene TRBJ2-3; TRBD2 matches at 12 bases. The length of the CDR3 is 17 residues. Losses at the gene ends were 0 bases for V and 4 bases for J; bases not matched to a gene: 6. Looked up from germline, CDR1 is SGHRS and CDR2 is YFSETQ. Complete variable domain (other parts from reference TRBV5-1 and TRBJ2-3): KAGVTQTPRYLIKTRGQQVTLSCSPISGHRSVSWYQQTPGQGLQFLFEYFSETQRNKGNFPGRFSGRQFSNSRSEMNVSTLELGDSALYLCASSLAMASGRADTQYFGPGTRLTVL.

The chain links TRBV5-6 to TRBJ2-7; perhaps TRBD1 as D (7 bases). This CDR3 is 14 amino acids long. Looked up from germline, CDR1 is SGHDT and CDR2 is YYEEEE. The V end was cut by 9 bases, the J end by 2 bases, with 18 bases between. The CDR3 spells CATTWAGGTYEQYF. The CDR3 DNA is TGTGCCACCACGTGGGCAGGGGGGACCTACGAGCAGTACTTC. The complete variable domain, with remaining parts taken from reference TRBV5-6 and TRBJ2-7, reads DAGVTQSPTHLIKTRGQQVTLRCSPKSGHDTVSWYQQALGQGPQFIFQYYEEEERQRGNFPDRFSGHQFPNYSSELNVNALLLGDSALYLCATTWAGGTYEQYFGPGTRLTVT.

This chain uses TRBV5-1 with TRBJ2-7; 7 bases match TRBD1. CDR3 size: 15 residues. Germline CDR1 is SGHRS and CDR2 is YFSETQ. The V segment lost 5 bases and the J segment 2 bases; nucleotides outside the gene matches: 10. CDR3 amino acids: CASRLWTGGAYEQYF. The CDR3 coding sequence is TGCGCCAGCAGATTGTGGACAGGTGGGGCCTACGAGCAGTACTTC. Looking up the rest from reference TRBV5-1 and TRBJ2-7 gives the full variable domain: KAGVTQTPRYLIKTRGQQVTLSCSPISGHRSVSWYQQTPGQGLQFLFEYFSETQRNKGNFPGRFSGRQFSNSRSEMNVSTLELGDSALYLCASRLWTGGAYEQYFGPGTRLTVT.